This TCR beta chain was retrieved from a study of blood T cell repertoires in COVID-19 (dated by TCRdb to 2020 to 2022). Background for the entire study: Samples covering the acute and convalescent phases of COVID-19 were provided by collaborators in the United States, Italy and Spain. The material from the prospective study consisted of cDNA or gDNA derived from T cells, B-cell-depleted T cells, or PBMCs. Deeply sampled blood TCRbeta repertoires from subjects exposed to, actively infected with, or recovered from COVID-19 were included in the dataset. A freely available public database, intended as a resource for researchers studying the immune response to SARS-CoV-2, is where the repertoires were released. The samples were drawn from the first 160 participants of the ongoing ImmuneRACE study and from 1,254 subjects provided by 6 global collaborators. Sample metadata almost always included a de-identified subject ID, COVID-19 status, age in years and sex. HLA class I and class II types, where available, came from metadata supplied by the sample provider rather than from assay-based typing.

For CDR1 and CDR2, the germline V gene lists SGHNT and YENEEA. Deletion took 5 bases off V and 0 bases off J, with a span of 16 bases between the germline ends. Reading from cysteine to phenylalanine, the CDR3 counts 16 amino acids. The sequence is cut down to CDR3 DNA, 48 bases in frame from base 1. To note about this clone: The antigen it recognizes is unknown. One base away there is no much larger clone; base qualities are not given.

TCRbeta CDR3 regions were amplified from genomic DNA using the immunoSEQ Assay, a bias-controlled multiplex PCR. In the source study's methods: The number of nucleated cells in each sample was estimated from the amplification of reference gene primers within the assay. To quantify the absolute abundance of each unique TCRbeta CDR3 rearrangement, sequence reads were collapsed and filtered. Productive Simpson clonality was computed per sample as the square root of Simpson's diversity index over productive rearrangements. In its TCRdb copy, this immuneACCESS table keeps in-frame sequences only and misses some clones. Where compared with another copy, unresolved V genes explain less than half of these, and the others have no known cause. V and J calls and clone size are given by that table; D and trimming were obtained from the DNA. For this sample there are some 200,000 clones; roughly 80% appear just once. The top ten clonotypes cover about 3% of the sample.

Samples from volunteer blood donors who had recovered from COVID-19 were contributed by a second Seattle source. The collaborating institutions used their own protocols to collect whole blood in K2EDTA tubes. For TCRbeta analysis, collaborator samples were shipped as frozen whole blood, as isolated PBMCs, or as DNA extracted from either sample type. General conclusions and limits of the study: The amount of clinical and demographic metadata varied by source and participant and was provided uncurated.

The chain is made from TRBV11-3 and TRBJ2-5; the D gene is possibly TRBD1, with 6 bases matching. Specimen: peripheral blood. The TCR sequence derives from a woman under 40 who had recovered from COVID-19. The sequenced DNA: TGTGCCAGCAGCCGCTCAGGGGCAGGGGACCAAGAGACCCAGTACTTC. Its protein is CASSRSGAGDQETQYF.